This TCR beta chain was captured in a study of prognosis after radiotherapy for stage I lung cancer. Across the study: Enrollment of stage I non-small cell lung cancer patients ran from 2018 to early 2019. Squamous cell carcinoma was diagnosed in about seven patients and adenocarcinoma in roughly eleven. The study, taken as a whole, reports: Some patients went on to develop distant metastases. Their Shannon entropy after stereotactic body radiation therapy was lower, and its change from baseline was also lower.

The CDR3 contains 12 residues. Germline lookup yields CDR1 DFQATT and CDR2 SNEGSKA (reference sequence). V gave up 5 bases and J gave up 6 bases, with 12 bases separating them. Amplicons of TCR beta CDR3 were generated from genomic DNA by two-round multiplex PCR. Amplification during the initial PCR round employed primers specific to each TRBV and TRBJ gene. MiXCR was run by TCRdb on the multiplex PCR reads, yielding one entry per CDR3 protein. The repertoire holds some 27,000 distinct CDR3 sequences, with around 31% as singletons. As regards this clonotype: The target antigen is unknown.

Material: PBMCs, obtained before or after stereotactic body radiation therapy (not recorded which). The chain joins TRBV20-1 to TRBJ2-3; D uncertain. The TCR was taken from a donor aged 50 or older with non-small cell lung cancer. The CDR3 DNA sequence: TGCAGTGCTCCCCGCCCTAGTGATACGCAGTATTTT. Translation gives CSAPRPSDTQYF.